A single sample gave rise to the 8 T cell receptor beta chains below, sequenced in a study of monozygotic twins with inflammatory bowel disease. TCRdb reprocessed the 5' RACE reads and keeps a single row for each CDR3 protein, giving no DNA. The clone table shows under 200,000 distinct CDR3 sequences, with the ten largest holding 2.4%. Sequencing was performed on blood. All receptors come from a human donor with ulcerative colitis or Crohn's disease, or a healthy co-twin of an affected twin (not recorded which).

V is TRBV5-1 and J is TRBJ2-7; TCRdb designates TRBD1, a call that cannot be tested without DNA. Germline V lookup: CDR1 SGHRS, CDR2 YFSETQ. The CDR3 runs 16 residues. The CDR3 is CASSLYSGTGKREQYF.

CDR3 residues: CASSQDSGDTQYF. The gene calls are TRBV4-2 and TRBJ2-3; TCRdb names TRBD2, which stays unverified in the absence of DNA. The germline V gene encodes CDR1 LGHNA and CDR2 YNFKEQ. The CDR3 sequence is 13 residues long.

This chain links TRBV4-3 with TRBJ2-2. This CDR3 is 14 amino acids long. Germline CDR1 and CDR2: LGHNA and YSLEER. The chain's CDR3 is CASSQGALTGELFF.

The V gene is TRBV11-1, the J gene TRBJ2-1. The CDR3 contains 15 residues. Germline lookup yields CDR1 SGHAT and CDR2 FQDESV (reference sequence). The CDR3 sequence: CASSLLALLGNEQFF.

CDR3 region: CASSLGAEQYF. This chain links TRBV5-5 with TRBJ2-7. CDR3 size: 11 residues. Germline loops: CDR1 SGHKS, CDR2 YYEKEE (reference sequence).

V is TRBV7-3 and J is TRBJ1-1. There are 13 residues in the CDR3. The V gene's germline CDR1 is SGHTA and CDR2 FQGTGA. CDR3 in amino acids: CASSPHDSSLAFF.

This sequence joins TRBV5-4 and TRBJ2-1; as DNA is missing, the TRBD2 call by TCRdb cannot be tested. Per germline, CDR1 SGHNT and CDR2 YYREEE (reference sequence). The length of the CDR3 is 15 residues. Here the CDR3 reads CASSKTSAALDEQFF.

The chain uses TRBV10-3 and TRBJ2-7. CDR3 length equals 13 residues. CDR1 and CDR2 from the germline V gene are ENHRY and SYGVKD. The CDR3 here is CAISESGLGEQYF.